These 30 T cell receptor beta chains originate from one sample sequenced in a study of chemoradiotherapy in HPV16-positive cancers. Clones were read by immunoSEQ multiplex PCR, and TCRdb kept only the in-frame ones, dropping some. This repertoire shows some 12,000 clones, 88% found once; its top ten account for 2.4%. The sequencing used blood, collected from a patient who underwent chemoradiotherapy. The receptors stem from a human donor with HPV-associated anogenital cancer.

V is TRBV5-1 and J is TRBJ1-2; 11 bases align to TRBD1. The V segment lost 3 bases and the J segment 7 bases; nucleotides outside the gene matches: 5. Per germline, CDR1 SGHRS and CDR2 YFSETQ. The CDR3 runs to 14 residues. This chain's CDR3 is CASSSGQGAFGYTF. The CDR3 DNA reads TGCGCCAGCAGCTCCGGACAGGGGGCGTTTGGCTACACCTTC.

The V and J genes are TRBV7-8 and TRBJ2-2; D may match TRBD1 or TRBD2 (7 bases each). V shed 4 bases and J shed 4 bases, with 10 bases lying between them. CDR3 size: 14 residues. Germline lookup yields CDR1 SGHVS and CDR2 FQNEAQ. The CDR3 sequence is CASSSRGGTGELFF. The CDR3 nucleotides read TGTGCCAGCAGCTCCAGGGGGGGCACCGGGGAGCTGTTTTTT.

The CDR3 region has the DNA TGTGCCAGCAGCTTTTCGGCAGGGGGAGAGACCCAGTACTTC. Translated: CASSFSAGGETQYF. The rearrangement links TRBV7-7 to TRBJ2-5; 7 bases fit TRBD1. Germline lookup yields CDR1 SSHAT and CDR2 FNYEAQ (reference sequence). V gave up 3 bases and J gave up 4 bases; unmatched junction bases: 5. This CDR3 comprises 14 residues. Variable domain in full (rest from reference TRBV7-7 and TRBJ2-5): GAGVSQSPRYKVTKRGQDVTLRCDPISSHATLYWYQQALGQGPEFLTYFNYEAQPDKSGLPSDRFSAERPEGSISTLTIQRTEQRDSAMYRCASSFSAGGETQYFGPGTRLLVL.

V gene TRBV2 combines with J gene TRBJ1-2; tentatively, D is TRBD1 (6 bases). V lost 6 bases and J 8 bases, leaving 16 bases between the germline ends. CDR1 and CDR2 (germline): SNHLY, FYNNEI. CDR3 size: 13 residues. The CDR3 sequence: CASRPDRPDGYTF. The CDR3 coding sequence is TGTGCCAGCAGACCCGACAGGCCAGACGGCTACACCTTC.

The CDR3 region has the DNA TGCGCCAGCAGCCAACAACTGCATCGGGGGGGCGGGACAGATACGCAGTATTTT. Translating gives CASSQQLHRGGGTDTQYF. V and J are TRBV4-3 and TRBJ2-3, with 8 positions matching TRBD2. The germline V gene has CDR1 LGHNA and CDR2 YSLEER. J lost 3 bases, V lost 2 bases, and 13 bases had no gene match. The length of the CDR3 is 18 residues.

The chain joins TRBV6-5 to TRBJ1-1, with D perhaps TRBD1 (6 bases). This CDR3 is 15 amino acids long. The V gene lost 6 bases and the J gene lost 2 bases, with 16 bases spanning the gap. Germline V gene data show CDR1 as MNHEY and CDR2 as SVGAGI. The CDR3 DNA reads TGTGCCAGCAGACTCAATATCAGGGGCAACACTGAAGCTTTCTTT. The encoded protein is CASRLNIRGNTEAFF.

The V and J genes are TRBV5-1 and TRBJ1-2, with D uncertain. Germline V gene sequence: CDR1 SGHRS, CDR2 YFSETQ. Trimming took 5 bases from V and 6 from J, leaving 11 bases between them. The CDR3 sequence is 12 residues long. The CDR3, as DNA: TGCGCCAGCAGAGTGGGCGCGGATGGCTACACCTTC. This codes for CASRVGADGYTF.

This chain uses TRBV28 with TRBJ2-7; D gene uncertain. V was clipped by 6 bases and J by 3 bases, with 12 bases between them. There are 13 residues in the CDR3. Germline V gives CDR1 MDHEN, CDR2 SYDVKM. CDR3 bases: TGTGCCAGCAGCTCCCTGCGCTTCTACGAGCAGTACTTC. The encoded protein is CASSSLRFYEQYF.

The chain is built from TRBV7-9 and TRBJ1-1; D is uncertain. Trimming took 2 bases from V and 5 from J, leaving 9 bases between them. Per germline, CDR1 SEHNR and CDR2 FQNEAQ (reference sequence). This CDR3 comprises 13 residues. Here the CDR3 DNA reads TGTGCCAGCAGCTTATGGGCCGCTACTGAAGCTTTCTTT. As protein: CASSLWAATEAFF.

V gene TRBV5-5 combines with J gene TRBJ2-1, with D uncertain. The CDR3 has 12 residues. Trimming shortened V by 4 bases and J by 5 bases, and 7 bases separated the two germline ends. Germline V gives CDR1 SGHKS, CDR2 YYEKEE (reference sequence). CDR3 in amino acids: CASSGINNEQFF. CDR3 nucleotide sequence: TGTGCCAGCAGCGGTATTAACAATGAGCAGTTCTTC. Together with reference TRBV5-5 and TRBJ2-1, the CDR3 gives the full variable domain: DAGVTQSPTHLIKTRGQQVTLRCSPISGHKSVSWYQQVLGQGPQFIFQYYEKEERGRGNFPDRFSARQFPNYSSELNVNALLLGDSALYLCASSGINNEQFFGPGTRLTVL.

The rearrangement uses TRBV5-6 and TRBJ1-6, with TRBD1 identical over 8 bases. This CDR3 contains 14 residues. Germline V CDR1 and CDR2: SGHDT, YYEEEE. V dropped 4 bases and J dropped 10; count of bases not matched to a gene: 7. The CDR3 is CASSKDREESPLHF. Written as DNA, the CDR3 is TGTGCCAGCAGCAAGGACAGGGAGGAGTCACCCCTCCACTTT.

V is TRBV19 and J is TRBJ1-5; the D is unclear. This CDR3 has 16 residues. V lost 2 bases to trimming and J lost 6 bases, with 17 bases between them. The germline gives CDR1 LNHDA, CDR2 SQIVND (reference sequence). The CDR3 reads CASSIRGVLIGQPQHF. The DNA of the CDR3 is TGTGCCAGTAGTATACGGGGTGTTTTAATAGGTCAGCCCCAGCATTTT.

The chain carries TRBV5-1 and TRBJ1-3; a possible D gene is TRBD1 (6 bases). The CDR3 contains 15 residues. The germline V gene has CDR1 SGHRS and CDR2 YFSETQ. V shed 5 bases and J shed 2 bases, with 14 bases lying between them. This CDR3 is CASSTGGQPGNTIYF. In DNA form, the CDR3 reads TGCGCCAGCAGTACGGGGGGGCAGCCTGGAAACACCATATATTTT.

The chain recombines TRBV30 with TRBJ1-1; the D is unclear. CDR3 length: 11 residues. CDR1 is GTSNPN, CDR2 SVGIG, per germline (reference sequence). V lost 3 bases, J lost 3 bases, and 5 bases lay in between. This chain's CDR3 is CAWSGHTEAFF. CDR3 DNA sequence: TGTGCCTGGAGCGGCCACACTGAAGCTTTCTTT.

The chain has TRBV9 and TRBJ1-1; D unclear. Germline V gene lookup returns CDR1 SGDLS and CDR2 YYNGEE. This CDR3 contains 15 residues. V lost 0 bases and J lost 6, with 15 bases in between. DNA for the CDR3: TGTGCCAGCAGCGTAGAGGTGGCCCCAGTCCCTGAAGCTTTCTTT. Translation: CASSVEVAPVPEAFF.

The J gene is TRBJ1-3, the V gene TRBV9, with unresolved D. CDR1 and CDR2 (germline): SGDLS, YYNGEE. There are 15 residues in the CDR3. V was pared by 3 bases and J by 3 bases, with 13 bases between. The CDR3 is CASSGSEGIGNTIYF. For the CDR3, the DNA is TGTGCCAGCAGCGGTTCGGAAGGGATTGGAAACACCATATATTTT.

The chain joins TRBV7-8 to TRBJ2-2; perhaps TRBD2 as D (5 bases). CDR3 size: 15 residues. The germline CDR1 and CDR2 sequences are SGHVS and FQNEAQ. V lost 1 base, J lost 2 bases, and 8 bases lay in between. This CDR3 is CASSLVLGNTGELFF. For the CDR3, the DNA is TGTGCCAGCAGCTTAGTACTAGGAAACACCGGGGAGCTGTTTTTT.

The rearrangement joins TRBV10-1 to TRBJ2-1; possible D gene TRBD2, 6 bases. Trimming left V 4 bases short and J 15 bases short, with 19 bases between. This CDR3 spans 13 amino acids. CDR1 and CDR2 (germline): WNHNN, SYGVQD (reference sequence). CDR3 coding DNA: TGCGCCAGCAGTGTTTGGGCGGGACTGTGTCGGTTCTTC. Its protein product is CASSVWAGLCRFF.

The V call is TRBV6-1, the J call TRBJ1-6; TRBD1 matches 9 bases. V was pared by 8 bases and J by 3 bases, with 2 bases of the junction left unmatched. Germline lookup yields CDR1 MNHNS and CDR2 SASEGT. This CDR3 is built from 14 residues. CDR3 sequence: CASGDRVYNSPLHF. Written as DNA, the CDR3 is TGTGCCAGCGGGGACAGGGTCTATAATTCACCCCTCCACTTT.

The chain recombines TRBV7-9 with TRBJ2-5; TRBD1 aligns across 12 bases. The DNA end is more similar to TRBJ2-7, so the J call may be wrong. The CDR3 totals 17 residues. CDR1 is SEHNR and CDR2 is FQNEAQ in the germline V gene (reference sequence). The CDR3 here is CASRPPGQGAFSYEQYF. The CDR3 bases are TGTGCCAGCAGGCCTCCGGGACAGGGGGCTTTCTCCTACGAGCAGTACTTC.

The chain joins TRBV7-9 to TRBJ1-1, with no clear D. V shed 3 bases and J shed 6 bases, with 17 bases lying between them. This CDR3 region has 15 residues. Germline V gene lookup returns CDR1 SEHNR and CDR2 FQNEAQ (reference sequence). The CDR3 DNA reads as TGTGCCAGCAGCTTCCCCGGATCGTCGAGCGCTGAAGCTTTCTTT. Amino acid sequence: CASSFPGSSSAEAFF.

V usage is TRBV18 and J usage is TRBJ1-3; D is ambiguous. Germline V CDR1 and CDR2: KGHSH, LQKENI. Trimming took off 3 bases at V and 1 base at J, with 4 bases between the two ends. This CDR3 has 13 residues. DNA of the CDR3: TGTGCCAGCTCACCCGGGTCTGGAAACACCATATATTTT. Protein product: CASSPGSGNTIYF.

The chain carries TRBV2 and TRBJ1-1; 10 bases are shared with TRBD1. J lost 3 bases, V lost 0 bases, and 4 bases had no gene match. This CDR3 has 16 amino acids. In germline, CDR1 is SNHLY, CDR2 FYNNEI. The DNA of the CDR3 is TGTGCCAGCAGTGAAGCGATGACAGGGGGCTACACTGAAGCTTTCTTT. Translated, it gives CASSEAMTGGYTEAFF.

The J gene is TRBJ1-4, the V gene TRBV5-1; the D is unclear. V lost 1 base and J 5 bases, leaving 9 bases between the germline ends. CDR1 and CDR2 (germline): SGHRS, YFSETQ. The CDR3 sequence is 14 residues long. CDR3 sequence: CASSLMLGNEKLFF. For the CDR3, the DNA is TGCGCCAGCAGCTTGATGCTGGGGAATGAAAAACTGTTTTTT.

The chain uses TRBV30 and TRBJ2-7, with TRBD2 identical over 8 bases. With 0 bases clipped from V and 5 bases from J, the junction kept 6 bases outside the gene matches. The CDR3 extends over 14 amino acids. CDR1 is GTSNPN, CDR2 SVGIG, per germline (reference sequence). The CDR3: CAWSVQAGDNEQYF. CDR3 DNA sequence: TGTGCCTGGAGTGTACAAGCGGGGGACAACGAGCAGTACTTC.

In this sample, this clone turned up a few times. The chain uses TRBV7-9 and TRBJ2-7; 8 positions agree with TRBD1. There are 14 residues in the CDR3. Germline values: CDR1 SEHNR, CDR2 FQNEAQ (reference sequence). The V gene end was trimmed by 1 base and the J gene end by 5 bases; junction bases not matched to a gene: 4. CDR3 amino acids: CASSLVGQGHEQYF. DNA of the CDR3: TGTGCCAGCAGCTTAGTAGGACAGGGCCACGAGCAGTACTTC.

This clone was detected once. The chain carries TRBV15 and TRBJ2-1; TRBD1 matches 9 bases. Germline CDR1 reads LNHNV; CDR2 reads YYDKDF (reference sequence). With V trimmed by 4 bases and J by 0 bases, 4 bases remained unmatched. CDR3 length equals 16 residues. CDR3 nucleotide sequence: TGTGCCACCAGCACCGGGACAGGGTTCTCCTACAATGAGCAGTTCTTC. Translation gives CATSTGTGFSYNEQFF.

The chain is built from TRBV6-6 and TRBJ2-7; 7 nucleotides align to TRBD1. This CDR3 region has 15 residues. V lost 2 bases to trimming and J lost 0 bases; unmatched junction nucleotides: 4. Looked up from germline, CDR1 is MNHNY and CDR2 is SVGAGI (reference sequence). This CDR3 reads CASSYPTGSSYEQYF. The CDR3 nucleotides are TGTGCCAGCAGTTACCCGACAGGGAGCTCCTACGAGCAGTACTTC.

This chain uses TRBV2 with TRBJ1-2; 7 bases are a match to TRBD1. V shed 9 bases, J shed 5 bases, and the junction held 9 bases outside the gene matches. Germline V gene data show CDR1 as SNHLY and CDR2 as FYNNEI. The CDR3 is made up of 13 amino acids. In DNA, the CDR3 is TGTGCCAGTTGGGGACAGATTAAGTATGGCTACACCTTC. Protein: CASWGQIKYGYTF.

The table lists this clone with a few counts. The CDR3 protein is CASSGRGAEAFF. DNA of the CDR3: TGTGCCAGCAGCGGTAGGGGAGCTGAAGCTTTCTTT. The chain employs TRBV9 and TRBJ1-1; TRBD1 might be the D (5 bases). CDR1 SGDLS and CDR2 YYNGEE come from the germline V gene. The CDR3 has 12 amino acids. Trimming took 3 bases from V and 6 from J, leaving 9 bases between them.